These 17 T cell receptor beta chains were sequenced from one sample in a study of blood T cells in healthy people across ages (dated by TCRdb to between 2014 and 2017). The library was obtained by 5' RACE. The reads were generated on an Illumina HiSeq 2500. A second PCR of roughly 6 to 12 cycles was run with a J-beta primer mix and a sample-barcoded 5' primer. TCRdb's own reprocessing of the public reads used fastp at Q25 and MiXCR and kept productive beta chains. CDR3 protein sequences are deduplicated, and each keeps its most common genes and DNA. The sample records 450,000 to 700,000 distinct CDR3 sequences, 27% of which are singletons. Together, the top ten hold roughly 18% of the sample. The sample comprised blood. The receptors were sampled from a woman aged 70-85 years in good health.

This clonotype turned up a few times. CDR3 residues: CASSFSLAEFSYNEQFF. The CDR3 region has the DNA TGTGCCAGCAGCTTTTCGTTAGCCGAGTTCTCCTACAATGAGCAGTTCTTC. The V and J genes are TRBV11-2 and TRBJ2-1; D is uncertain. The CDR3 consists of 17 residues. V dropped 3 bases and J dropped 0 bases, with 15 bases sitting between them. Germline V gene data show CDR1 as SGHAT and CDR2 as FQNNGV.

The J gene is TRBJ1-6, the V gene TRBV12-3 or TRBV12-4, with D possibly TRBD1 on 6 matching bases. The CDR3 sequence is 14 residues long. Trimming removed 6 bases at V and 11 bases at J, with 17 bases between. Here the CDR3 DNA reads TGTGCCAGCAGCCCGCGGGGGGGCGAACCACCCCTCCACTTT. Translating gives CASSPRGGEPPLHF.

This clonotype was seen only a few times. The rearrangement joins TRBV6-1 to TRBJ1-1; 7 bases map to TRBD1. V lost 8 bases and J lost 3; bases outside the gene matches: 9. CDR3 length: 14 residues. CDR1 is MNHNS and CDR2 is SASEGT in the germline V gene. The CDR3 DNA sequence: TGTGCCAGCGCCCAGGGGGGAGGGTACACTGAAGCTTTCTTT. Its protein is CASAQGGGYTEAFF.

The chain uses TRBV6-5 and TRBJ1-2; D remains ambiguous. Looked up from germline, CDR1 is MNHEY and CDR2 is SVGAGI. This CDR3 is built from 14 residues. Trimming removed 0 bases from V and 3 bases from J, with 8 bases in between. The CDR3 protein is CASSYSSTDYGYTF. In DNA, the CDR3 is TGTGCCAGCAGTTACTCGTCCACCGACTATGGCTACACCTTC.

In its sample, this clonotype was seen a few times. The chain combines TRBV6-6 with TRBJ1-1; TRBD1 might be the D (6 bases). Trimming cost V 2 bases and J 2 bases, with 12 bases left between them. The CDR3 is 15 residues long. Germline CDR1 and CDR2: MNHNY and SVGAGI (reference sequence). CDR3 sequence: CASSYLGQLNTEAFF. The DNA for the CDR3 is TGTGCCAGCAGTTACCTCGGACAGCTAAACACTGAAGCTTTCTTT.

V and J are TRBV6-6 and TRBJ2-7; D gene ambiguous. This CDR3 contains 13 residues. V lost 5 bases, J lost 7 bases, and 15 bases lay in between. Germline assignment: CDR1 MNHNY and CDR2 SVGAGI (reference sequence). CDR3 residues: CASSRTVVGEQYF. The DNA of the CDR3 is TGTGCCAGCAGTCGAACTGTGGTGGGAGAGCAGTACTTC.

The chain joins TRBV18 to TRBJ2-3; D gene unclear. CDR1 and CDR2 from the germline V gene are KGHSH and LQKENI. The CDR3 is 13 amino acids. The V end was cut by 1 base, the J end by 4 bases, with 6 bases between. The CDR3 DNA reads as TGTGCCAGCTCACCACTATTCTCAGATACGCAGTATTTT. This translates into CASSPLFSDTQYF.

Only a few counts were recorded for this clonotype. The CDR3 loop reads CAWSVLTGTNEKLFF. The CDR3 region has the DNA TGTGCCTGGAGTGTATTGACGGGGACTAATGAAAAACTGTTTTTT. The chain employs TRBV30 and TRBJ1-4; D ambiguous. The CDR3 sequence is 15 residues long. The V gene's germline CDR1 is GTSNPN and CDR2 SVGIG (reference sequence). V lost 0 bases, J lost 2 bases, and 10 bases lay in between.

This clonotype has more than one count but fewer than ten. The chain combines TRBV2 with TRBJ2-5; 7 bases align to TRBD1. This CDR3 is 13 amino acids long. From germline, CDR1 is SNHLY and CDR2 FYNNEI. Germline trimming cut 3 bases from V and 3 bases from J; bases unmatched to any gene: 1. The CDR3 DNA sequence: TGTGCCAGCAGTGATGACAGGGAAGAGACCCAGTACTTC. It is translated as CASSDDREETQYF. Variable domain in full (rest from reference TRBV2 and TRBJ2-5): EPEVTQTPSHQVTQMGQEVILRCVPISNHLYFYWYRQILGQKVEFLVSFYNNEISEKSEIFDDQFSVERPDGSNFTLKIRSTKLEDSAMYFCASSDDREETQYFGPGTRLLVL.

The chain recombines TRBV5-1 with TRBJ2-3; 8 bases are a match to TRBD1. The CDR3 sequence is 16 residues long. The J segment lost 1 base and the V segment lost 4 bases, leaving 8 bases of the junction unmatched. From germline, CDR1 is SGHRS and CDR2 YFSETQ. The CDR3, as DNA: TGCGCCAGCAGCCAGACAGGGGTCGAAGGCACAGATACGCAGTATTTT. Translating gives CASSQTGVEGTDTQYF.

This chain connects TRBV5-1 to TRBJ2-5; D remains unclear. Germline V gene lookup returns CDR1 SGHRS and CDR2 YFSETQ. The CDR3 runs 15 residues. The V end lost 4 bases, the J end lost 1 base, and 14 bases lay between the germline ends. Here the CDR3 reads CASSPDAAGQETQYF. In DNA, the CDR3 is TGCGCCAGCAGCCCGGACGCTGCTGGCCAAGAGACCCAGTACTTC.

The CDR3 DNA sequence: TGTGCCAGCACCCTTGGGGGGGAAGAGACCCAGTACTTC. Translated: CASTLGGEETQYF. The V and J genes are TRBV28 and TRBJ2-5, with 7 bases lining up with TRBD2. The V segment lost 7 bases and the J segment 3 bases; nucleotides outside the gene matches: 5. This CDR3 is built from 13 residues. Germline V gene data show CDR1 as MDHEN and CDR2 as SYDVKM.

CDR3 sequence (DNA): TGTGCCTGGAGTCTGACAGGAGACTATGGCTACACCTTC. Translating it yields CAWSLTGDYGYTF. The chain is built from TRBV30 and TRBJ1-2; D is perhaps TRBD1 (6 bases). The CDR3 extends over 13 amino acids. The germline V gene has CDR1 GTSNPN and CDR2 SVGIG (reference sequence). Trimming cost V 2 bases and J 3 bases, with 10 bases left between them.

This clonotype was seen a few times. The CDR3: CASSYMVWTATPHQPQHF. The CDR3 DNA reads as TGTGCCAGCAGTTACATGGTGTGGACAGCTACCCCCCATCAGCCCCAGCATTTT. The genes are TRBV6-5 and TRBJ1-5, with D possibly being TRBD1 (6 bases). Germline CDR1 is MNHEY and CDR2 is SVGAGI. The CDR3 contains 18 residues. V lost 2 bases and J lost 5, with 22 bases in between.

This rearrangement joins TRBV14 to TRBJ1-6, with TRBD1 matching over 8 bases. There are 15 residues in the CDR3. Trimming removed 3 bases from V and 7 bases from J; junction bases left unmatched: 5. Germline CDR1 reads SGHDN; CDR2 reads FVKESK. In DNA, the CDR3 is TGTGCCAGCAGCCACTGGGGGACAGGCAATTCACCCCTCCACTTT. Translating it yields CASSHWGTGNSPLHF.

The CDR3 spells CATSKKGALGEKLFF. In DNA form, the CDR3 reads TGTGCCACCAGCAAAAAGGGGGCGCTGGGTGAAAAACTGTTTTTT. This chain links TRBV15 with TRBJ1-4; TRBD1 agrees at 7 bases. CDR1 and CDR2 from the germline V gene are LNHNV and YYDKDF (reference sequence). The V segment lost 4 bases and the J segment 7 bases; nucleotides outside the gene matches: 9. The CDR3 sequence is 15 residues long.

The chain links TRBV7-8 to TRBJ1-5; D possibly corresponds to TRBD1 (6 bases). From germline, CDR1 is SGHVS and CDR2 FQNEAQ. The CDR3 sequence is 13 residues long. Trimming took off 3 bases at V and 6 bases at J, with 9 bases between the two ends. CDR3 protein: CASSFRGPQPQHF. The CDR3 DNA follows: TGTGCCAGCAGCTTCCGGGGGCCTCAGCCCCAGCATTTT.